Only one count was recorded for the clone carrying this T cell receptor (beta chain). Its specificity is not known. The CDR3 has 12 amino acids. CDR1 SEHNR and CDR2 FQNEAQ come from the germline V gene (reference sequence). V trimming: 5 bases; J trimming: 10 bases; junction bases outside the gene matches: 4. The data belong to a study of T cell responses to AZD1222 COVID-19 vaccine. Study results and limitations: Only six people who got AZD1222 tested seropositive at baseline. Repertoire sampling was restricted to post-peak T cell response timepoints.

Sequenced by immunoSEQ multiplex PCR; TCRdb stores in-frame clones only, minus some. The sample shows approximately 64,000 clones, around 84% of them seen only once. Material: peripheral blood, obtained on day 0 of AZD1222 vaccination. The chain links TRBV7-9 to TRBJ1-4; 7 bases match TRBD1. This sequence originates from an adult in good health. In nucleotides, the CDR3 is TGTGCCAGCAGCCCGTCAGGGGGAAAACTGTTTTTT. The encoded protein is CASSPSGGKLFF.